These 32 T cell receptor beta chains were all obtained from the same sample, sequenced in a study of naive and memory T cell subsets. An equimolar mix of two oligonucleotides served as the beta constant-region primer for TRBC1 and TRBC2. The ligated cDNA underwent four PCR rounds using SP2 and nested alpha and beta constant-region primers. TCRdb independently ran MiXCR on the UMI-ligation and nested PCR reads; one entry per CDR3 protein. The sample contains about 120,000 distinct CDR3 sequences, 36% of which appear only once. Sequenced material: central memory CD4+ T cells from blood. The receptors come from a human donor in good health.

V and J are TRBV3-1 and TRBJ2-1, with a possible D match to TRBD1 (6 bases). Germline V gene sequence: CDR1 LGHDT, CDR2 YNNKEL (reference sequence). V lost 1 base, J lost 6 bases, and 10 bases lay in between. The CDR3 is made up of 14 amino acids. CDR3 in DNA: TGTGCCAGCAGCCAAGGGGGGCTAACCAATGAGCAGTTCTTC. Amino acids: CASSQGGLTNEQFF.

V is TRBV3-1 and J is TRBJ2-1; TRBD2 agrees at 8 bases. The CDR3 consists of 15 residues. Per germline, CDR1 LGHDT and CDR2 YNNKEL (reference sequence). Trimming cost V 1 base and J 9 bases; bases outside gene matches: 8. The CDR3 coding sequence is TGTGCCAGCAGCCAAGGTAGAGCGGGAGAGTCTGAGCAGTTCTTC. It encodes CASSQGRAGESEQFF.

The V gene is TRBV28, the J gene TRBJ1-2; D is unresolved. The CDR3 extends over 13 amino acids. Germline V lookup: CDR1 MDHEN, CDR2 SYDVKM. Trimming took off 5 bases at V and 2 bases at J, with 9 bases between the two ends. The DNA for the CDR3 is TGTGCCAGCAGTCCGTACCGGAACTATGGCTACACCTTC. Translated: CASSPYRNYGYTF.

This clonotype was counted only a few times. The V gene is TRBV20-1, the J gene TRBJ2-1, with D uncertain. Germline V gene sequence: CDR1 DFQATT, CDR2 SNEGSKA (reference sequence). The V and J ends lost 5 bases and 3 bases respectively, with 20 bases between them. The CDR3 contains 16 residues. CDR3: CSALRQDRTFYNEQFF. Written as DNA, the CDR3 is TGCAGTGCTCTCCGGCAGGACCGAACCTTCTACAATGAGCAGTTCTTC.

This clonotype occurred a few times. The chain is built from TRBV29-1 and TRBJ2-7; no clear D. The germline V gene has CDR1 SQVTM and CDR2 ANQGSEA. Trimming stripped 6 bases from V and 0 bases from J, with 12 bases between. This CDR3 is built from 13 residues. The CDR3: CSVGQDPSYEQYF. As DNA, the CDR3 is TGCAGCGTGGGCCAGGATCCCTCCTACGAGCAGTACTTC.

This clonotype was seen only a few times. V gene TRBV9 combines with J gene TRBJ2-3; TRBD2 is a possible D gene (5 bases). The CDR3 has 15 residues. In germline, CDR1 is SGDLS, CDR2 YYNGEE. V lost 0 bases to trimming and J lost 4 bases, with 12 bases between them. CDR3 sequence (DNA): TGTGCCAGCAGCGTAGGATCGCGGGCGGCAGATACGCAGTATTTT. It translates to CASSVGSRAADTQYF.

CDR3 coding DNA: TGCAGTGCTAGAAGCCGGCGACTAGCGGGTATATCCTACGAGCAGTACTTC. Its protein product is CSARSRRLAGISYEQYF. The rearrangement links TRBV20-1 to TRBJ2-7, with 10 bases matching TRBD2. The CDR3 runs to 17 residues. Germline V gene data show CDR1 as DFQATT and CDR2 as SNEGSKA (reference sequence). The ends lost 2 bases at V and 1 base at J; junction bases unmatched: 11.

The chain is built from TRBV6-1 and TRBJ2-1, with D tentatively TRBD1 or TRBD2 (5 bases each). The CDR3 is 15 amino acids. Per germline, CDR1 MNHNS and CDR2 SASEGT. The V gene lost 7 bases and the J gene lost 9 bases, with 22 bases spanning the gap. CDR3 DNA sequence: TGTGCCAGCAAAAGGGACCTAGGGCTGGGGAGTGAGCAGTTCTTC. This encodes CASKRDLGLGSEQFF.

This clonotype was recorded a few times. One end of the junction is discordant with germline, which a read error may explain. CDR3 loop: CSVRGQNYGYTF. CDR3 in DNA: TGCAGTGTTAGAGGACAGAACTATGGCTACACCTTC. The rearrangement links TRBV20-1 to TRBJ1-2; D might be TRBD1 (6 bases). Germline V gene sequence: CDR1 DFQATT, CDR2 SNEGSKA (reference sequence). CDR3 size: 12 residues.

The chain is built from TRBV13 and TRBJ2-7; 7 bases fit TRBD1. Germline trimming cut 4 bases from V and 4 bases from J; bases unmatched to any gene: 7. CDR1 is PRHDT, CDR2 FYEKMQ, per germline (reference sequence). The CDR3 contains 14 residues. The CDR3 here is CASSSPDRAYEQYF. CDR3 DNA: TGTGCCAGCAGCTCCCCCGACAGGGCTTACGAGCAGTACTTC. The full variable domain, completed using reference TRBV13 and TRBJ2-7, is AAGVIQSPRHLIKEKRETATLKCYPIPRHDTVYWYQQGPGQDPQFLISFYEKMQSDKGSIPDRFSAQQFSDYHSELNMSSLELGDSALYFCASSSPDRAYEQYFGPGTRLTVT.

This clonotype was seen repeatedly, ten times or more. The chain couples TRBV11-3 to TRBJ2-3; D is ambiguous. Germline V CDR1 and CDR2: SGHNT, YENEEA. Deletions cut 1 base from V and 2 bases from J, with 10 bases between. CDR3 length equals 15 residues. The chain's CDR3 is CASSLGSRFTDTQYF. In DNA, the CDR3 is TGTGCCAGCAGCTTAGGTTCGCGATTCACAGATACGCAGTATTTT.

In its sample, this clonotype was seen many times. The gene calls are TRBV20-1 and TRBJ2-3; 9 nucleotides align to TRBD2. There are 16 residues in the CDR3. J was trimmed by 1 base and V by 1 base; bases with no gene match: 6. CDR1 and CDR2 (germline): DFQATT, SNEGSKA (reference sequence). CDR3 protein: CSARAGLARGTDTQYF. As DNA, the CDR3 is TGCAGTGCTAGAGCTGGACTAGCGAGGGGCACAGATACGCAGTATTTT.

This clonotype appeared a few times. This chain connects TRBV5-5 to TRBJ2-1, with D possibly being TRBD1 (5 bases). The CDR3 extends over 16 amino acids. Looked up from germline, CDR1 is SGHKS and CDR2 is YYEKEE (reference sequence). V shed 3 bases and J shed 8 bases, with 21 bases lying between them. CDR3 nucleotide sequence: TGTGCCAGCAGCTCCTATTCCCTGGGGCCGAGCGATGAGCAGTTCTTC. Encoded protein: CASSSYSLGPSDEQFF.

This chain links TRBV10-1 with TRBJ2-2; either TRBD1 or TRBD2 may fit D (5 bases each). The V and J ends lost 6 bases and 4 bases respectively, with 12 bases between them. From germline, CDR1 is WNHNN and CDR2 SYGVQD (reference sequence). The CDR3 has 14 residues. The CDR3, as DNA: TGCGCCAGCAGGGCACAGGAGGTCACCGGGGAGCTGTTTTTT. Translated: CASRAQEVTGELFF.

J is TRBJ1-4 and V is TRBV5-1; 7 positions match TRBD1. V trimming: 0 bases; J trimming: 7 bases; junction bases outside the gene matches: 3. The germline V gene has CDR1 SGHRS and CDR2 YFSETQ. CDR3 size: 14 residues. CDR3 sequence reads: CASSLGQGGEKLFF. CDR3 nucleotide sequence: TGCGCCAGCAGCTTGGGACAGGGAGGTGAAAAACTGTTTTTT. The full variable domain, its missing parts supplied by reference TRBV5-1 and TRBJ1-4, is KAGVTQTPRYLIKTRGQQVTLSCSPISGHRSVSWYQQTPGQGLQFLFEYFSETQRNKGNFPGRFSGRQFSNSRSEMNVSTLELGDSALYLCASSLGQGGEKLFFGSGTQLSVL.

This clonotype was observed a handful of times. The rearrangement links TRBV27 to TRBJ2-7; 8 nucleotides match TRBD1. V shed 8 bases and J 1 base; nucleotides not matched to a gene: 10. Germline V gene lookup returns CDR1 MNHEY and CDR2 SMNVEV (reference sequence). The CDR3 has 15 residues. Here the CDR3 reads CASRKEGQGSYEQYF. The CDR3 region has the DNA TGTGCCAGCCGAAAAGAAGGACAGGGTTCCTACGAGCAGTACTTC.

This clonotype was found a few times. The chain employs TRBV19 and TRBJ1-2; possibly TRBD1 for D (6 bases). The CDR3 contains 14 residues. The V gene's germline CDR1 is LNHDA and CDR2 SQIVND (reference sequence). V lost 9 bases to trimming and J lost 7 bases, with 21 bases between them. This CDR3 reads CASTWGGSGGGYTF. The DNA for the CDR3 is TGTGCCAGCACCTGGGGGGGCAGCGGGGGTGGCTACACCTTC.

In this sample, this clonotype turned up a few times. The chain recombines TRBV28 with TRBJ1-5; 8 bases are shared with TRBD1. Germline loops: CDR1 MDHEN, CDR2 SYDVKM. The V segment lost 7 bases and the J segment 4 bases; nucleotides outside the gene matches: 6. The CDR3 has 14 amino acids. The CDR3 DNA reads as TGTGCCAGCACCCCAGGGGGCCAAAATCAGCCCCAGCATTTT. This translates into CASTPGGQNQPQHF.

This clonotype was counted between two and nine times. For the CDR3, the DNA is TGTGCCAGCAGTGAAGCGCTGACAGGTCGCCGGTCCTATGGCTACACCTTC. It specifies CASSEALTGRRSYGYTF. The chain links TRBV2 to TRBJ1-2, with D possibly TRBD1 on 6 matching bases. The V gene lost 0 bases and the J gene lost 4 bases, with 18 bases spanning the gap. CDR3 length equals 17 residues. Looked up from germline, CDR1 is SNHLY and CDR2 is FYNNEI.

This chain connects TRBV12-3 or TRBV12-4 to TRBJ1-6, with no clear D. The CDR3 length is 14 residues. V shed 4 bases and J shed 11 bases, with 15 bases lying between them. Here the CDR3 reads CASSSQGTRPPLHF. The CDR3 nucleotides are TGTGCCAGCAGTTCTCAAGGAACTAGACCACCCCTCCACTTT.

The rearrangement joins TRBV9 to TRBJ1-3; D may be TRBD1 (6 bases). The germline V gene has CDR1 SGDLS and CDR2 YYNGEE. V was cut by 5 bases and J by 4 bases, with 16 bases left in between. This CDR3 is 15 amino acids long. As DNA, the CDR3 is TGTGCCAGCAGTTCCCGGGACACCGGAGGAAACACCATATATTTT. Translating gives CASSSRDTGGNTIYF.

This chain joins TRBV6-5 and TRBJ2-7, with D maybe TRBD1 (5 bases). This CDR3 has 17 residues. Germline lookup yields CDR1 MNHEY and CDR2 SVGAGI. V lost 7 bases and J 1 base, leaving 23 bases between the germline ends. The CDR3 sequence: CASTAYGTGTYSYEQYF. CDR3 DNA: TGTGCCAGCACCGCATACGGAACAGGTACCTATTCCTACGAGCAGTACTTC.

CDR3 DNA sequence: TGCAGTGCCCAGACAGGAGGAAACATTCAGTACTTC. It yields the protein CSAQTGGNIQYF. The chain recombines TRBV20-1 with TRBJ2-4; tentative D call: TRBD1 (6 bases). The CDR3 is made up of 12 amino acids. The germline V gene encodes CDR1 DFQATT and CDR2 SNEGSKA (reference sequence). V lost 6 bases and J lost 6, with 12 bases in between.

This clonotype was counted between two and nine times. Here the CDR3 DNA reads TGTGCCAGCAGCTTAGCGGGACTAGCGTCATACAATGAGCAGTTCTTC. It codes for CASSLAGLASYNEQFF. The chain joins TRBV7-8 to TRBJ2-1; 10 positions match TRBD2. This CDR3 spans 16 amino acids. Germline V gives CDR1 SGHVS, CDR2 FQNEAQ. V was clipped by 0 bases and J by 4 bases; unmatched bases: 3.

This clonotype was seen more than once but under ten times. The CDR3 region has the DNA TGTGCCAGCAGTATCGGGGCTGCCGGGGAGCTGTTTTTT. Protein: CASSIGAAGELFF. This rearrangement joins TRBV11-3 to TRBJ2-2, with D perhaps assigned TRBD1 or TRBD2 (5 bases each). V was shortened by 6 bases and J by 6 bases, with 11 bases between the two germline ends. Germline V lookup: CDR1 SGHNT, CDR2 YENEEA. This CDR3 spans 13 amino acids.

V and J are TRBV29-1 and TRBJ1-4; possible D gene TRBD1, 5 bases. V was trimmed by 6 bases and J by 7 bases, leaving 18 bases between them. CDR1 and CDR2 (germline): SQVTM, ANQGSEA. CDR3 length: 14 residues. The chain's CDR3 is CSVTKGAGGEKLFF. Here the CDR3 DNA reads TGCAGCGTCACGAAAGGAGCTGGGGGTGAAAAACTGTTTTTT.

In this sample, this clonotype turned up once. The chain has TRBV30 and TRBJ2-1; D not resolved. Between the trimmed V and J ends, which lost 2 bases and 3 bases, there was a span of 8 bases. Germline V gives CDR1 GTSNPN, CDR2 SVGIG (reference sequence). The CDR3 covers 13 residues. CDR3 protein: CAWSQERYNEQFF. CDR3 nucleotide sequence: TGTGCCTGGAGTCAAGAGCGCTACAATGAGCAGTTCTTC.

In regard to this clonotype: A read error may explain this, as a much larger clone is one base away. DNA of the CDR3: TGTGCCAGCAGCCGCCGCACAGATACGCAGTATTTT. Its protein is CASSRRTDTQYF. J is TRBJ2-3 and V is TRBV7-6; no firm D call. Trimming removed 5 bases from V and 1 base from J, with 4 bases in between. Per the germline V gene, CDR1 is SGHVS and CDR2 is FNYEAQ. The length of the CDR3 is 12 residues.

The chain combines TRBV12-3 or TRBV12-4 with TRBJ2-1; 8 bases match TRBD2. J lost 6 bases, V lost 3 bases, and 7 bases had no gene match. This CDR3 is 15 amino acids long. CDR3 in amino acids: CASSFRRGRPNEQFF. CDR3 in DNA: TGTGCCAGCAGTTTTAGGCGCGGGAGGCCCAATGAGCAGTTCTTC.

At least ten counts were recorded for this clonotype. The chain uses TRBV20-1 and TRBJ2-5, with 10 bases matching TRBD1. The V and J ends lost 5 bases and 4 bases, in that order; junction bases with no gene match: 10. The CDR3 is 15 amino acids. The germline V gene has CDR1 DFQATT and CDR2 SNEGSKA (reference sequence). CDR3 loop: CSAPSQWTGGETQYF. CDR3 nucleotides: TGCAGTGCTCCCTCCCAATGGACAGGGGGAGAGACCCAGTACTTC.

The chain uses TRBV27 and TRBJ1-2; maybe TRBD1 (5 bases). The CDR3 spans 15 residues. V lost 4 bases and J 4 bases, leaving 16 bases between the germline ends. From germline, CDR1 is MNHEY and CDR2 SMNVEV (reference sequence). The chain's CDR3 is CASSSLGAPTYGYTF. The CDR3 nucleotides are TGTGCCAGCAGTTCACTCGGGGCCCCTACCTATGGCTACACCTTC.

There are a few counts of this clonotype. V gene TRBV28 combines with J gene TRBJ2-3; no firm D call. V was trimmed by 3 bases and J by 2 bases, leaving 12 bases between them. CDR3 size: 15 residues. Germline V gives CDR1 MDHEN, CDR2 SYDVKM. CDR3 sequence: CASSLSPTYTDTQYF. CDR3 coding DNA: TGTGCCAGCAGTTTGTCGCCTACCTACACAGATACGCAGTATTTT.